The subject of this entry is one TCR beta chain. The entry originates in a study of blood T cell repertoires in COVID-19. Study as a whole: The United States, Italy and Spain supplied acute and convalescent COVID-19 samples.

Authors' data handling: It was from reference gene primer amplification that nucleated cell counts were estimated. Method: immunoSEQ multiplex PCR; TCRdb's copy keeps in-frame clones and lacks some. V and J calls and clone size are copied from that table; D and trimming were computed from the DNA. This table has about 160,000 clones, about nine tenths appearing once. This clonotype was obtained from a man in his 60s with active or convalescent COVID-19. The sample taken for sequencing was peripheral blood.

The CDR3 is CASSPTGFEAFF. DNA for the CDR3: TGTGCCAGCAGCCCAACAGGGTTTGAAGCTTTCTTT. V is TRBV3-1 (or the pseudogene TRBV3-2) and J is TRBJ1-1; weak D call: TRBD1 (6 bases). The length of the CDR3 is 12 residues. Trimming took 4 bases from V and 7 from J, leaving 10 bases between them. Germline V lookup: CDR1 LGHDT, CDR2 YNNKEL (reference sequence).